This TCR beta chain was captured in a study of control samples from healthy donors and cancer patients (TCRdb year 2020). Library generation was performed with the immunoSEQ multiplex PCR assay. In TCRdb, the immuneACCESS table is reduced to in-frame sequences with V and J assigned. These tables do not hold every clone; where another copy was compared, an unresolved V gene accounts for under half, and the others remain unexplained. The sample table holds some 120,000 clones, of which roughly 90% were seen once. The leading ten clones occupy 40% of the sample. Trimming accounts for 4 bases at V and 4 bases at J, while the number of junction bases matched to no gene is 5. The CDR3 has 14 amino acids, counting the end cysteine and phenylalanine. Only the CDR3 portion is preserved as DNA: 42 bases, with reading frame beginning at the first base. The CDR1 and CDR2 encoded by the germline V gene are MNHEY and SVGEGT.

To note about this clone: What this receptor recognizes is not known. No per-base quality is available; no much larger clone lies one base away.

The chain joins TRBV6-2 or TRBV6-3 to TRBJ1-2, with TRBD1 identical over 8 junction bases. Sequences were obtained from blood. This receptor was obtained from a man aged 45-65 years in good health. This receptor has the CDR3 CASSSNGQGYGYTF. The DNA is as follows: TGTGCCAGCAGTTCAAACGGACAGGGCTATGGCTACACCTTC.